This entry describes one T cell receptor beta chain. As yet, its antigen is unknown. Among ophthalmopathy patients, the Clinical Activity Score reached at least 3, the NOSPECS grade reached at least 4, and duration remained under 3 months. It was less than 13 ml of fresh peripheral blood that supplied the PBMCs. The CDR3 sequence is 16 residues long. V shed 3 bases and J 4 bases; nucleotides not matched to a gene: 7. This entry is derived from a study of T cells in Graves' hyperthyroidism and ophthalmopathy. Study-wide points: Within blood appeared most thyroid clonotypes that had expanded above 0.001. Ophthalmopathy prediction by the model preceded onset by a median about 6 months.

Amplified regions were TCR beta CDR3 sequences from RNA transcripts. An initial round of RT-PCR targeting the TCR CDR3 relied on the HTBI primer set. TCRdb re-called the multiplex PCR reads through MiXCR, storing one row per CDR3 protein. The sample contains 400,000 to 550,000 distinct CDR3 sequences, approximately 25% of which appear only once. The gene calls are TRBV12-3 or TRBV12-4 and TRBJ1-5; TRBD1 aligns across 9 bases. The clonotype originates from a woman in her 30s with Graves' ophthalmopathy. Sample: blood. CDR3 nucleotides: TGTGCCAGCAGTTTTCTTACCGGGACAGGGAATCAGCCCCAGCATTTT. It translates to CASSFLTGTGNQPQHF.